The 17 T cell receptor beta chains reported below all come from one sample, sequenced in a study of blood T cells in healthy people across ages. The second PCR ran roughly 7 to 12 cycles with a sample-barcoded 5' primer and J-beta primers. TCRdb re-called the 5' RACE reads with MiXCR, one entry per CDR3 protein. This sample yields around 1,000,000 distinct CDR3 sequences, of which more than 30% are seen a single time; about an eighth belongs to the top ten. The sequenced material came from blood. The receptors were sampled from a man between 18 and 35 years old in good health.

The chain has TRBV20-1 and TRBJ1-1; 11 nucleotides align to TRBD1. The CDR3 spans 14 residues. V shed 6 bases, J shed 5 bases, and the junction held 8 bases outside the gene matches. From germline, CDR1 is DFQATT and CDR2 SNEGSKA (reference sequence). CDR3 region: CSAQRTGGHTEAFF. DNA for the CDR3: TGCAGTGCACAGCGGACAGGGGGCCATACTGAAGCTTTCTTT.

V gene TRBV20-1 combines with J gene TRBJ2-3; 11 nucleotides line up with TRBD1. Trimming at V came to 6 bases and at J to 4 bases, leaving 15 bases not matched to a gene. Germline V gene lookup returns CDR1 DFQATT and CDR2 SNEGSKA (reference sequence). This CDR3 region has 17 residues. The chain's CDR3 is CSAPDSGTGGSADTQYF. For the CDR3, the DNA is TGCAGTGCCCCCGACTCCGGGACAGGGGGTTCCGCAGATACGCAGTATTTT.

The rearrangement joins TRBV24-1 to TRBJ2-2, with TRBD1 matching over 8 bases. V lost 7 bases and J lost 5; bases outside the gene matches: 5. The CDR3 is 14 amino acids. The germline gives CDR1 KGHDR, CDR2 SFDVKD. The CDR3 protein is CATRQTGGTGELFF. The DNA of the CDR3 is TGTGCCACCAGGCAAACAGGGGGTACCGGGGAGCTGTTTTTT.

V is TRBV7-2 and J is TRBJ2-1; 13 bases are shared with TRBD2. Germline V CDR1 and CDR2: SGHTA, FQGNSA. V gave up 5 bases and J gave up 6 bases; unmatched junction bases: 10. This CDR3 is built from 17 residues. The CDR3 nucleotides are TGTGCCAGCAGCCCTCGACTAGCGGGGGGCCGTTCCAATGAGCAGTTCTTC. It encodes CASSPRLAGGRSNEQFF.

The chain is built from TRBV11-2 and TRBJ1-2, with D maybe TRBD1 (6 bases). Germline values: CDR1 SGHAT, CDR2 FQNNGV. V gave up 0 bases and J gave up 7 bases, with 18 bases separating them. The CDR3 consists of 16 residues. The DNA for the CDR3 is TGTGCCAGCAGCTTAGATCCGGACAGCGGGTTCGGTGGCTACACCTTC. Translated: CASSLDPDSGFGGYTF.

This clonotype was recorded a few times. The CDR3 here is CASSVGVERTGGEGYGYTF. The CDR3 coding sequence is TGTGCCAGCAGCGTAGGGGTTGAGAGGACAGGGGGTGAAGGCTATGGCTACACCTTC. The genes are TRBV9 and TRBJ1-2; the match to TRBD1 covers 10 bases. Losses at the gene ends were 0 bases for V and 4 bases for J; bases not matched to a gene: 15. The CDR3 totals 19 residues. Germline V lookup: CDR1 SGDLS, CDR2 YYNGEE.

This clonotype was found many times. The chain joins TRBV4-1 to TRBJ1-2; no reliable D call. Per germline, CDR1 MGHRA and CDR2 YSYEKL. V was pared by 1 base and J by 2 bases, with 11 bases between. CDR3 length: 15 residues. CDR3 sequence (DNA): TGCGCCAGCAGCCAAGGGTCAGGTCTAAACTATGGCTACACCTTC. This encodes CASSQGSGLNYGYTF.

This sequence joins TRBV7-9 and TRBJ1-6; weak D call: TRBD1 (6 bases). V was shortened by 5 bases and J by 5 bases, with 13 bases between the two germline ends. The CDR3 is made up of 15 amino acids. The germline V gene encodes CDR1 SEHNR and CDR2 FQNEAQ (reference sequence). The CDR3 nucleotides read TGTGCCAGCAGCCAGGACAGTGGGGATAATTCACCCCTCCACTTT. It codes for CASSQDSGDNSPLHF.

The chain carries TRBV5-1 and TRBJ2-5; D is unresolved. With 0 bases removed from V and 11 bases from J, the gap between germline ends came to 20 bases. Germline CDR1 is SGHRS and CDR2 is YFSETQ. There are 15 residues in the CDR3. CDR3 coding DNA: TGCGCCAGCAGCTTGGTTGGGTTAGTTGAAAATGAGCAGTACTTC. The encoded protein is CASSLVGLVENEQYF.

This chain joins TRBV3-1 and TRBJ2-7; D ambiguous. The CDR3 has 13 amino acids. Trimming stripped 3 bases from V and 1 base from J, with 7 bases between. Germline CDR1 is LGHDT and CDR2 is YNNKEL (reference sequence). In DNA, the CDR3 is TGTGCCAGCAGCCAGTCAGTTTCCTACGAGCAGTACTTC. This codes for CASSQSVSYEQYF.

J is TRBJ2-3 and V is TRBV4-1; 7 positions match TRBD2. The germline gives CDR1 MGHRA, CDR2 YSYEKL. The CDR3 totals 16 residues. V trimming: 2 bases; J trimming: 0 bases; junction bases outside the gene matches: 5. The DNA of the CDR3 is TGCGCCAGCAGCCAAACGGGGGGTCCTAGCACAGATACGCAGTATTTT. It encodes CASSQTGGPSTDTQYF.

This clonotype has a handful of counts. The V call is TRBV2, the J call TRBJ1-2; TRBD1 agrees at 9 bases. Germline loops: CDR1 SNHLY, CDR2 FYNNEI. Losses at the gene ends were 5 bases for V and 4 bases for J; bases not matched to a gene: 11. This CDR3 has 16 residues. The CDR3 DNA reads as TGTGCCAGCAGTATTAAACCAGGGACAGGGAGCTATGGCTACACCTTC. It specifies CASSIKPGTGSYGYTF.

This clonotype was counted between two and nine times. The V call is TRBV27, the J call TRBJ2-7; weak D call: TRBD2 (5 bases). Germline CDR1 reads MNHEY; CDR2 reads SMNVEV (reference sequence). V shed 5 bases and J shed 0 bases, with 8 bases lying between them. CDR3 length: 13 amino acids. The CDR3: CASSIRDSYEQYF. The CDR3, as DNA: TGTGCCAGCAGTATACGGGACTCCTACGAGCAGTACTTC.

This clonotype has just a few counts. The chain carries TRBV20-1 and TRBJ2-7, with 11 bases matching TRBD1. Germline lookup yields CDR1 DFQATT and CDR2 SNEGSKA (reference sequence). The ends lost 4 bases at V and 3 bases at J; junction bases unmatched: 5. This CDR3 spans 14 amino acids. In DNA form, the CDR3 reads TGCAGTGCTACCGGGACAGGGGGAATCTACGAGCAGTACTTC. Translating it yields CSATGTGGIYEQYF.

This clonotype turned up a few times. CDR3 nucleotide sequence: TGTGCCAGCAGGAGGGACAGTGCCTCCTCCTATAATTCACCCCTCCACTTT. It encodes CASRRDSASSYNSPLHF. The V gene is TRBV27, the J gene TRBJ1-6; TRBD1 matches 7 bases. This CDR3 region has 17 residues. J was trimmed by 0 bases and V by 6 bases; bases with no gene match: 8. Germline V CDR1 and CDR2: MNHEY, SMNVEV (reference sequence).

In this sample, this clonotype turned up a few times. At one boundary the junction diverges from the germline segment, which might be a read error. The chain carries TRBV9 and TRBJ2-3; D could derive from TRBD1 or TRBD2 (5 bases each). CDR1 is SGDLS and CDR2 is YYNGEE in the germline V gene. CDR3 length equals 14 residues. CDR3 nucleotides: TGTGCCAGCACCGTAGATGGGGGTTCAGATACGCAGTATTTT. The encoded protein is CASTVDGGSDTQYF.

The count of this clonotype is one. The rearrangement uses TRBV20-1 and TRBJ2-3; perhaps D is TRBD1 or TRBD2 (6 bases each). CDR1 is DFQATT and CDR2 is SNEGSKA in the germline V gene (reference sequence). The CDR3 runs 15 residues. The CDR3 sequence is CSSTGVLGGQDTQYF. The DNA of the CDR3 is TGCAGCAGTACGGGAGTGCTAGGGGGACAAGATACGCAGTATTTT.